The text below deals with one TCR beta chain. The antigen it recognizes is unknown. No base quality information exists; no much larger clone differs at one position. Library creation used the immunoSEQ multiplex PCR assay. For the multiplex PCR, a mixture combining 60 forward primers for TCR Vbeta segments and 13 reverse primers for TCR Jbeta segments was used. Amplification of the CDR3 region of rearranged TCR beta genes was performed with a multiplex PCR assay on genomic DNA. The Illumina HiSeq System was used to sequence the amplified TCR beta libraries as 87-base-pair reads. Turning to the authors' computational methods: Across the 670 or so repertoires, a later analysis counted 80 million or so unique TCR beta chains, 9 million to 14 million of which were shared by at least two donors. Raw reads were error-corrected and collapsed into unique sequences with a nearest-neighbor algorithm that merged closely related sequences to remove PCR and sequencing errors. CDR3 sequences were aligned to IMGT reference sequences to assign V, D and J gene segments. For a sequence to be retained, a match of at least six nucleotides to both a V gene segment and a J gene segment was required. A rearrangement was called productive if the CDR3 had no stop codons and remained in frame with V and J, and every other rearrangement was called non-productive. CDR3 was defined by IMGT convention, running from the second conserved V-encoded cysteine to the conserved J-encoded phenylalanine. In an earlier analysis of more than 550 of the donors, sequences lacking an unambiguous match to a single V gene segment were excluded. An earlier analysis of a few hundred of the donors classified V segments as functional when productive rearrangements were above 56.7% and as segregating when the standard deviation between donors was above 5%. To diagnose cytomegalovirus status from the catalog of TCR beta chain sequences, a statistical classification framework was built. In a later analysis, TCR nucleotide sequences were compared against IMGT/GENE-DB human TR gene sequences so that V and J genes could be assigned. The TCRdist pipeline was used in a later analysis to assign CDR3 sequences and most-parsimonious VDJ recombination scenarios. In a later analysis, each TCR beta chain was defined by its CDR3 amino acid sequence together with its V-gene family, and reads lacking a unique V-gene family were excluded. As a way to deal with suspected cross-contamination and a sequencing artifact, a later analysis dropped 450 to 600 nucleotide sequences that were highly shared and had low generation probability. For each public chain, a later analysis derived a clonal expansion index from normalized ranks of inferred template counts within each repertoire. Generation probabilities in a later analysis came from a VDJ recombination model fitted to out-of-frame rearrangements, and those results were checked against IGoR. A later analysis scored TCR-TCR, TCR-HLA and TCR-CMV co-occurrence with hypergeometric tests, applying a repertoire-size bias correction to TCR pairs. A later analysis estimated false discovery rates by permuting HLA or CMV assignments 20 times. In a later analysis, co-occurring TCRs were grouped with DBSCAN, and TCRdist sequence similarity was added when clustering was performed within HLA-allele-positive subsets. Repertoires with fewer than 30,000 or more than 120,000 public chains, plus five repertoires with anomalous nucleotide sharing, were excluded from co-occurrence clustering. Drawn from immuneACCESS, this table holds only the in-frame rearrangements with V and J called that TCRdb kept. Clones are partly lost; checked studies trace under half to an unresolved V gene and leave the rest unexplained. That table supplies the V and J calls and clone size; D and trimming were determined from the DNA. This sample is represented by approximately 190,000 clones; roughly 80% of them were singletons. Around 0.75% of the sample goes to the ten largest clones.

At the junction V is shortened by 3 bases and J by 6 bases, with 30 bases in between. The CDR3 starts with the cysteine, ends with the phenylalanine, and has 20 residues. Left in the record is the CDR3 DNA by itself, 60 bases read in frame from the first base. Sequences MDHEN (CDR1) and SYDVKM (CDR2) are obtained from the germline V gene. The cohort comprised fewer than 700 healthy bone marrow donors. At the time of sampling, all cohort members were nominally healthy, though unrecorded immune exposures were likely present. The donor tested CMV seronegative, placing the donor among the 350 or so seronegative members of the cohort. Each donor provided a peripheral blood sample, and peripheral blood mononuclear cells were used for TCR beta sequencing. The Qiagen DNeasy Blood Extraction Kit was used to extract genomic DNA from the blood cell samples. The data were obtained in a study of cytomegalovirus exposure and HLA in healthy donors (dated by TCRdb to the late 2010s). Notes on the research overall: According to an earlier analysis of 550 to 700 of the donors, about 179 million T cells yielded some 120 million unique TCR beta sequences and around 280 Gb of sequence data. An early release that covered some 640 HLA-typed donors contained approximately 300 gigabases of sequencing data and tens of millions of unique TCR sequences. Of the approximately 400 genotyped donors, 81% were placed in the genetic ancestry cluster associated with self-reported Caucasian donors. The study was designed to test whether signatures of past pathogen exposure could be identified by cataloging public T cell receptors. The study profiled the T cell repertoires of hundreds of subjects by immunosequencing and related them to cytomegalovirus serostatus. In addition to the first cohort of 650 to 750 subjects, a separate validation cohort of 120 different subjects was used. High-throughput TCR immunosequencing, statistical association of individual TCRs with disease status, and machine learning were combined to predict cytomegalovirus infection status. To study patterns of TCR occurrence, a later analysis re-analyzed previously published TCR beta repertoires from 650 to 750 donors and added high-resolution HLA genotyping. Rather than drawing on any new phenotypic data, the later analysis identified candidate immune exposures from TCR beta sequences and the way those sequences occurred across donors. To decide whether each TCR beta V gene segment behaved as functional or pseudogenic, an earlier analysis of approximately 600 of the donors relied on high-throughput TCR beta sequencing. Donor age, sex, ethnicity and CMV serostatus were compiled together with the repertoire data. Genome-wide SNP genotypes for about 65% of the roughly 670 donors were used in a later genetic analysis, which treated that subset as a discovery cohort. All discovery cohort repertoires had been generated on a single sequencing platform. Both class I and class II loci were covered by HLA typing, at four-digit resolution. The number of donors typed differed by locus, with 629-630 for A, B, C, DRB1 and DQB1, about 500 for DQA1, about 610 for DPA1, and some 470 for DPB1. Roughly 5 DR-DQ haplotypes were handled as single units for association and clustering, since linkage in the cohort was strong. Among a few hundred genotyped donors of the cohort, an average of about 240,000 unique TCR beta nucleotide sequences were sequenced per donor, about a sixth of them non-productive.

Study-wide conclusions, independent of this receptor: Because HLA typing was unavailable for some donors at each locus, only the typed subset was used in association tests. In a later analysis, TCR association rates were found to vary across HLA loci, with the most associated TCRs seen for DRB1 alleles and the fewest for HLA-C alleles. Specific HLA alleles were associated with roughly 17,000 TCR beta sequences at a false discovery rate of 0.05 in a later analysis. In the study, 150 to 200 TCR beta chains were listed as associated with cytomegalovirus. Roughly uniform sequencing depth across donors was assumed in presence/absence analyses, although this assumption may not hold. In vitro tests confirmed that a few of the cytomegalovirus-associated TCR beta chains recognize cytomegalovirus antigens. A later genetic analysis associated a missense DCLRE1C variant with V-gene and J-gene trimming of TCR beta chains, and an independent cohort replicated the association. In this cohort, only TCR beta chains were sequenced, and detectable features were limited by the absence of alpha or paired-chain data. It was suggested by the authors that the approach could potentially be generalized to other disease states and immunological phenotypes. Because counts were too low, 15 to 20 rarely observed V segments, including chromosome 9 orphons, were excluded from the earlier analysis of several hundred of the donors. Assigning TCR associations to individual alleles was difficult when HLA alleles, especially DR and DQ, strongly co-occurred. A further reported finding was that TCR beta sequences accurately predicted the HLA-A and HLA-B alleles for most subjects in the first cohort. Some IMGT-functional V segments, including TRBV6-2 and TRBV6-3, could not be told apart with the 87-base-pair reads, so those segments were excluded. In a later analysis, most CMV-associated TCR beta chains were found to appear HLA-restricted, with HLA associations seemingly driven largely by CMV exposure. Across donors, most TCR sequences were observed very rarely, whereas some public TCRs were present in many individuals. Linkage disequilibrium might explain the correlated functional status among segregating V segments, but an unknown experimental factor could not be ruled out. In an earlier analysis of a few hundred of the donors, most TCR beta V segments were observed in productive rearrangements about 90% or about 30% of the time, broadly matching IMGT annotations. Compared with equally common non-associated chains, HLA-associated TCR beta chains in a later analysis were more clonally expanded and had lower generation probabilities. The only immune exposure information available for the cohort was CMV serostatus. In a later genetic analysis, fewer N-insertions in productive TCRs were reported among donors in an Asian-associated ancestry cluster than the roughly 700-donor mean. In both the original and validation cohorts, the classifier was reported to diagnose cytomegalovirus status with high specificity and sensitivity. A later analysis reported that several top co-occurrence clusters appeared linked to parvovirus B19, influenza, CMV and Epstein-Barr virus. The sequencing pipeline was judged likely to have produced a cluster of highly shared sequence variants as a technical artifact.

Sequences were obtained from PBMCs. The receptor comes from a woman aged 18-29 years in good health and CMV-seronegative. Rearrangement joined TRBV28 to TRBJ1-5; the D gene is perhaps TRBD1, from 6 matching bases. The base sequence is TGTGCCAGCAGTTTGGACCTTGGGGCCACCGACAGGTTCGGCTTTCAGCCCCAGCATTTT. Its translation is CASSLDLGATDRFGFQPQHF.